The present T cell receptor (beta chain) was sequenced within a study of CD8 T cells in Susac syndrome. Study outcomes and limitations: The study recognized that its TCR sequencing and HLA analysis covered a relatively small number of individuals.

About this clonotype: Its specificity is not known.

The CDR3 has 13 amino acids. Between the trimmed V and J ends, which lost 5 bases and 1 base, there was a span of 8 bases. RNA totalling roughly 0.45 to 1 ug underwent reverse transcription with random hexamers. With immunoSEQ multiplex PCR, TCR beta CDR3 was amplified across 54 Vbeta and 13 Jbeta. TCRdb called the immunoSEQ multiplex PCR reads again in MiXCR, with one record for every CDR3 protein. Among about 280,000 distinct CDR3 sequences listed, approximately 85% were seen once. TEMRA cells were FACS-enriched and CD8+ and CD4+ T cells negatively isolated. This chain uses TRBV12-3 or TRBV12-4 with TRBJ1-1, with D hard to call. Sample: CD8+ T cells from PBMCs. The sequence was collected from a human donor with multiple sclerosis. CDR3 DNA: TGTGCCAGCAGTCCGGTTGGGAACACTGAAGCTTTCTTT. Translation gives CASSPVGNTEAFF.